Below, 21 T cell receptor beta chains from the same sample are listed, as sequenced in a study of blood T cell repertoires in COVID-19. Clones were sequenced by immunoSEQ multiplex PCR, and TCRdb holds only the in-frame ones, with some missing. This sample yields about 92,000 clones, of which around 85% are seen a single time; 15% to 20% belongs to the top ten. The sequenced sample consisted of peripheral blood. These receptors were collected from a woman aged 55 to 70 with COVID-19, enrolled during active disease.

The chain uses TRBV4-3 and TRBJ1-2; 7 bases fit TRBD1. This CDR3 is built from 16 residues. The junction had 10 bases not matched to a gene; V was cut back by 4 bases and J by 2 bases. The germline gives CDR1 LGHNA, CDR2 YSLEER. CDR3 DNA sequence: TGCGCCAGCAGCCCGGAACTCGGACAGGAAAACTATGGCTACACCTTC. Translating it yields CASSPELGQENYGYTF.

The V call is TRBV7-3, the J call TRBJ2-3, with TRBD2 matching over 13 bases. This CDR3 is 16 amino acids long. With 3 bases clipped from V and 4 bases from J, the junction kept 4 bases outside the gene matches. Germline V lookup: CDR1 SGHTA, CDR2 FQGTGA. The CDR3 DNA reads TGTGCCAGCAGCTTGACTAGCGGGGGGCCCGCAGATACGCAGTATTTT. It codes for CASSLTSGGPADTQYF.

Here the CDR3 DNA reads TGTGCCTGGAGTGCGATAGCGGACACCGGGGAGCTGTTTTTT. Its translation: CAWSAIADTGELFF. This sequence joins TRBV30 and TRBJ2-2, with D possibly being TRBD2 (6 bases). CDR1 and CDR2 (germline): GTSNPN, SVGIG (reference sequence). The CDR3 is 14 amino acids. Trimming stripped 1 base from V and 3 bases from J, with 9 bases between.

The chain joins TRBV27 to TRBJ1-1; possibly TRBD1 for D (6 bases). This CDR3 has 16 residues. Germline assignment: CDR1 MNHEY and CDR2 SMNVEV (reference sequence). Deletions cut 3 bases from V and 1 base from J, with 15 bases between. The CDR3 sequence is CASSFRVQGENTEAFF. The CDR3 coding sequence is TGTGCCAGCAGTTTCCGCGTACAGGGCGAGAACACTGAAGCTTTCTTT.

V is TRBV4-3 and J is TRBJ1-2, with D perhaps matching TRBD1 (5 bases). Germline V gene lookup returns CDR1 LGHNA and CDR2 YSLEER. This CDR3 region has 16 residues. Trimming left V 3 bases short and J 2 bases short, with 16 bases between. CDR3 nucleotide sequence: TGCGCCAGCAGCCAGATCGGGGGTGACACGAACTATGGCTACACCTTC. Its protein is CASSQIGGDTNYGYTF.

CDR3 bases: TGTGCCAGCAGTTTATCGGGACAGGGAAGGTACGAGCAGTACTTC. This translates into CASSLSGQGRYEQYF. This sequence joins TRBV27 and TRBJ2-7; 9 bases line up with TRBD1. The CDR3 runs to 15 residues. Germline lookup yields CDR1 MNHEY and CDR2 SMNVEV (reference sequence). V lost 0 bases and J lost 4; bases outside the gene matches: 4.

This rearrangement joins TRBV9 to TRBJ1-4, with 9 nucleotides matching TRBD1. The CDR3 contains 14 residues. Per germline, CDR1 SGDLS and CDR2 YYNGEE. J gave up 8 bases and V 3 bases, and 5 bases lay outside the gene matches. The CDR3 region is CASSAGTGKEKLFF. CDR3 in DNA: TGTGCCAGCAGCGCCGGGACAGGGAAGGAAAAACTGTTTTTT.

V is TRBV25-1 and J is TRBJ2-3, with D tentatively TRBD2 (6 bases). Germline V gene data show CDR1 as MGHDK and CDR2 as SYGVNS. This CDR3 contains 14 residues. Trimming removed 7 bases from V and 2 bases from J, with 13 bases in between. The CDR3 region is CASTLAGFTDTQYF. DNA for the CDR3: TGTGCCAGCACATTGGCGGGATTCACAGATACGCAGTATTTT.

The rearrangement uses TRBV27 and TRBJ2-7; 9 bases are shared with TRBD1. Per the germline V gene, CDR1 is MNHEY and CDR2 is SMNVEV (reference sequence). With V trimmed by 4 bases and J by 0 bases, 1 base remained unmatched. This CDR3 is 14 amino acids long. The DNA of the CDR3 is TGTGCCAGCAGTTGGGGACAGGGCTCCTACGAGCAGTACTTC. Its protein is CASSWGQGSYEQYF.

V usage is TRBV7-8 and J usage is TRBJ2-7; 11 positions match TRBD1. V shed 2 bases and J 3 bases; nucleotides not matched to a gene: 6. The CDR3 covers 16 residues. The germline V gene has CDR1 SGHVS and CDR2 FQNEAQ. The CDR3 nucleotides read TGTGCCAGCAGCTTACGGACAGGGGGCGTTTTCTACGAGCAGTACTTC. Translation: CASSLRTGGVFYEQYF.

This chain connects TRBV29-1 to TRBJ1-1; D is uncertain. Between the trimmed V and J ends, which lost 7 bases and 1 base, there was a span of 13 bases. The CDR3 length is 13 residues. CDR1 and CDR2 from the germline V gene are SQVTM and ANQGSEA. The CDR3, as DNA: TGCAGCGCCCAGATGCGGGGGAACACTGAAGCTTTCTTT. It is translated as CSAQMRGNTEAFF. Complete variable domain (other parts from reference TRBV29-1 and TRBJ1-1): SAVISQKPSRDICQRGTSLTIQCQVDSQVTMMFWYRQQPGQSLTLIATANQGSEATYESGFVIDKFPISRPNLTFSTLTVSNMSPEDSSIYLCSAQMRGNTEAFFGQGTRLTVV.

The J gene is TRBJ2-3, the V gene TRBV6-5, with 10 bases aligning to TRBD1. This CDR3 region has 16 residues. Germline V gene data show CDR1 as MNHEY and CDR2 as SVGAGI. V trimming: 1 base; J trimming: 6 bases; junction bases outside the gene matches: 7. CDR3 DNA: TGTGCCAGCAGTTACTATCCGGGACAGGGGACCGATACGCAGTATTTT. This gives the protein CASSYYPGQGTDTQYF.

The rearrangement uses TRBV3-1 (or the pseudogene TRBV3-2) and TRBJ2-5; the match to TRBD2 covers 8 bases. Germline V CDR1 and CDR2: LGHDT, YNNKEL (reference sequence). The CDR3 has 15 amino acids. Trimming removed 3 bases from V and 2 bases from J; junction bases left unmatched: 5. CDR3 bases: TGTGCCAGCAGCCAGAAGCGGGGGCCTCAAGAGACCCAGTACTTC. The encoded protein is CASSQKRGPQETQYF.

This clone was detected once. V and J are TRBV2 and TRBJ1-1; D is ambiguous. CDR1 and CDR2 (germline): SNHLY, FYNNEI. V lost 6 bases and J lost 1, with 6 bases in between. This CDR3 has 12 residues. In nucleotides, the CDR3 is TGTGCCAGCAGGACACCGAACACTGAAGCTTTCTTT. Translated, it gives CASRTPNTEAFF.

This clone was seen once. J is TRBJ2-5 and V is TRBV5-4, with D tentatively TRBD1 (5 bases). V was pared by 4 bases and J by 4 bases, with 14 bases between. Germline lookup yields CDR1 SGHNT and CDR2 YYREEE (reference sequence). The CDR3 has 14 residues. The CDR3 nucleotides are TGTGCCAGCAGCGCCCAGGGTGCTGCAGAGACCCAGTACTTC. Translated: CASSAQGAAETQYF.

The gene calls are TRBV7-8 and TRBJ2-7; TRBD2 matches 10 bases. The germline V gene encodes CDR1 SGHVS and CDR2 FQNEAQ. The V segment lost 1 base and the J segment 3 bases; nucleotides outside the gene matches: 3. This CDR3 comprises 15 residues. CDR3 protein: CASSLEVAGGYEQYF. The CDR3 coding sequence is TGTGCCAGCAGCTTAGAAGTAGCGGGGGGCTACGAGCAGTACTTC.

The rearrangement links TRBV5-1 to TRBJ1-6; D possibly corresponds to TRBD1 (5 bases). The V and J ends lost 0 bases and 6 bases respectively, with 10 bases between them. This CDR3 region has 15 residues. Germline CDR1 and CDR2: SGHRS and YFSETQ. CDR3 residues: CASSLEGLGNSPLHF. The DNA of the CDR3 is TGCGCCAGCAGCTTGGAGGGGTTAGGTAATTCACCCCTCCACTTT.

The V and J genes are TRBV2 and TRBJ1-2; tentative D call: TRBD1 (5 bases). The CDR3 covers 14 residues. Germline V lookup: CDR1 SNHLY, CDR2 FYNNEI. V lost 7 bases and J 3 bases, leaving 15 bases between the germline ends. This chain's CDR3 is CASTRWGRDYGYTF. The CDR3 DNA reads as TGTGCCAGCACCAGATGGGGCAGAGACTATGGCTACACCTTC.

The V call is TRBV19, the J call TRBJ2-7; D is possibly TRBD1 (6 bases). Trimming pared 6 bases from V and 0 bases from J, leaving 15 bases between. This CDR3 has 15 residues. Per the germline V gene, CDR1 is LNHDA and CDR2 is SQIVND (reference sequence). DNA of the CDR3: TGTGCCAGTAGGTTCCAGGGGCATGGCTCCTACGAGCAGTACTTC. It is translated as CASRFQGHGSYEQYF. The full variable domain, with the rest looked up from reference TRBV19 and TRBJ2-7, is DGGITQSPKYLFRKEGQNVTLSCEQNLNHDAMYWYRQDPGQGLRLIYYSQIVNDFQKGDIAEGYSVSREKKESFPLTVTSAQKNPTAFYLCASRFQGHGSYEQYFGPGTRLTVT.

This chain uses TRBV11-2 with TRBJ2-2; TRBD1 might be the D (6 bases). The germline V gene has CDR1 SGHAT and CDR2 FQNNGV. This CDR3 has 14 amino acids. The V gene lost 1 base and the J gene lost 7 bases, with 10 bases spanning the gap. The CDR3 DNA reads as TGTGCCAGCAGCTTAGCACAGGGCGGCGGGGAGCTGTTTTTT. Its translation: CASSLAQGGGELFF.

This clone has only one observation. An end of the junction does not agree with germline; a read error may underlie this. V is TRBV6-6 and J is TRBJ2-5; D may be TRBD2 (5 bases). The CDR3 length is 11 residues. Germline CDR1 and CDR2: MNHNY and SVGAGI (reference sequence). This chain's CDR3 is CASRTAGRTHF. Here the CDR3 DNA reads TGTGCCAGCAGAACGGCGGGCAGGACGCACTTC.